Following are 10 T cell receptor beta chains from one sample sequenced in a study of shared clonotypes between healthy human individuals. Clones were read by immunoSEQ multiplex PCR, and TCRdb kept only the in-frame ones, dropping some. This sample yields roughly 1,100,000 clones, of which roughly 70% are seen a single time; nearly 1.5% belongs to the top ten. The sample taken for sequencing was memory CD4+ T cells sorted from blood. As for subset: CD45RA-negative fraction. Receptor source: a man in his late teens or twenties in good health.

As regards this clone: This CDR3 is also generated by other DNA sequences in the sample. The chain links TRBV19 to TRBJ2-7; 9 bases match TRBD1. The CDR3 is 14 amino acids. With 6 bases clipped from V and 2 bases from J, the junction kept 5 bases outside the gene matches. Looked up from germline, CDR1 is LNHDA and CDR2 is SQIVND (reference sequence). CDR3 DNA sequence: TGTGCCAGTAGGGGGACAGGGACTACCTACGAGCAGTACTTC. Protein product: CASRGTGTTYEQYF.

V gene TRBV7-2 combines with J gene TRBJ1-6, with 7 bases aligning to TRBD1. Per germline, CDR1 SGHTA and CDR2 FQGNSA. The CDR3 has 15 amino acids. Trimming cost V 5 bases and J 9 bases; bases outside gene matches: 10. The CDR3 DNA sequence: TGTGCCAGCAGCCCCAGGACAGGAACGAGTTCACCCCTCCACTTT. Translation: CASSPRTGTSSPLHF.

CDR3 in amino acids: CAWSVRGYYYEQYF. The CDR3 DNA reads TGTGCCTGGAGTGTGCGGGGTTATTACTACGAGCAGTACTTC. This chain links TRBV30 with TRBJ2-7; weak D call: TRBD2 (6 bases). The CDR3 loop spans 14 amino acids. The germline V gene has CDR1 GTSNPN and CDR2 SVGIG (reference sequence). V was shortened by 0 bases and J by 3 bases, with 12 bases between the two germline ends.

Worth noting for this clone: Distinct nucleotide sequences in the sample also encode this CDR3. The V gene is TRBV20-1, the J gene TRBJ2-5; D remains ambiguous. Germline lookup yields CDR1 DFQATT and CDR2 SNEGSKA (reference sequence). The germline V and J ends were trimmed by 0 bases and 5 bases, with 4 bases remaining between them. This CDR3 contains 11 residues. The DNA of the CDR3 is TGCAGTGCTAGAGATAGGGAGACCCAGTACTTC. Translated, it gives CSARDRETQYF.

This sequence joins TRBV9 and TRBJ2-1, with D perhaps TRBD2 (6 bases). The ends were cut back, 0 bases at V and 7 bases at J, with 23 bases in the middle. Germline CDR1 is SGDLS and CDR2 is YYNGEE. The length of the CDR3 is 18 residues. The CDR3: CASSVEGLGWTSRNEQFF. CDR3 DNA: TGTGCCAGCAGCGTAGAGGGACTGGGATGGACGAGCAGGAATGAGCAGTTCTTC. Supplemented by reference TRBV9 and TRBJ2-1, the full variable domain reads DSGVTQTPKHLITATGQRVTLRCSPRSGDLSVYWYQQSLDQGLQFLIQYYNGEERAKGNILERFSAQQFPDLHSELNLSSLELGDSALYFCASSVEGLGWTSRNEQFFGPGTRLTVL.

This clone was counted a single time. The chain's CDR3 is CASSSLIVSYEQYF. The CDR3 DNA follows: TGTGCCAGCAGTTCCCTTATCGTCTCCTACGAGCAGTACTTC. The chain links TRBV6-5 to TRBJ2-7; no clear D gene. CDR1 and CDR2 from the germline V gene are MNHEY and SVGAGI. The CDR3 has 14 amino acids. Trimming removed 4 bases at V and 0 bases at J, with 10 bases between.

J is TRBJ2-1 and V is TRBV6-6; no firm D call. Germline CDR1 and CDR2: MNHNY and SVGAGI (reference sequence). The CDR3 runs to 11 residues. V lost 5 bases and J 6 bases, leaving 5 bases between the germline ends. The chain's CDR3 is CASSTSNEQFF. In DNA, the CDR3 is TGTGCCAGCAGTACCAGCAATGAGCAGTTCTTC.

The chain carries TRBV5-1 and TRBJ1-3; tentatively, D is TRBD1 (5 bases). Germline CDR1 and CDR2: SGHRS and YFSETQ. Trimming pared 3 bases from V and 2 bases from J, leaving 18 bases between. The CDR3 contains 17 residues. CDR3 sequence reads: CASSSTGAPVAGNTIYF. CDR3 in DNA: TGCGCCAGCAGCTCCACCGGGGCCCCCGTAGCTGGAAACACCATATATTTT.

The chain links TRBV19 to TRBJ2-3; TRBD1 agrees at 7 bases. This CDR3 has 17 residues. Trimming at V came to 3 bases and at J to 6 bases, leaving 15 bases not matched to a gene. The V gene's germline CDR1 is LNHDA and CDR2 SQIVND (reference sequence). This CDR3 is CASSISGQQYPGDTQYF. CDR3 in DNA: TGTGCCAGTAGTATTTCGGGACAGCAATACCCCGGGGATACGCAGTATTTT.

This clone was counted a few times. The J gene is TRBJ2-7, the V gene TRBV5-4, with 8 bases that match TRBD2. J gave up 4 bases and V 0 bases, and 12 bases lay outside the gene matches. Germline CDR1 is SGHNT and CDR2 is YYREEE (reference sequence). The CDR3 length is 17 residues. The CDR3 sequence is CASSLGTSSQLGYEQYF. CDR3 sequence (DNA): TGTGCCAGCAGCTTGGGGACTAGCTCGCAACTGGGGTACGAGCAGTACTTC.